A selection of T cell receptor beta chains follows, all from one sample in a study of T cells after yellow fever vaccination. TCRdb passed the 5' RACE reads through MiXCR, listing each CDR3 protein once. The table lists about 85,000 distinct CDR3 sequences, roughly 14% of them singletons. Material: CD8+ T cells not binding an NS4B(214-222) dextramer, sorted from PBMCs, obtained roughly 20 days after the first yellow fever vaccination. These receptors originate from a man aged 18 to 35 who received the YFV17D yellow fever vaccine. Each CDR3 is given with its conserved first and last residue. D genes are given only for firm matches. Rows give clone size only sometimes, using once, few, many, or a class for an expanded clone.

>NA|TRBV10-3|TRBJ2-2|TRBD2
TGTGCCATCAGTTTAGGGGATGTCCTAGCGGGGCGCACCGGGGAGCTGTTTTTT
CAISLGDVLAGRTGELFF
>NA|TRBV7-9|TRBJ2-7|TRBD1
TGTGCCAGCAGCTTGGAAGAGGAGACAGGGGGCGGCGAGCAGTACTTC
CASSLEEETGGGEQYF
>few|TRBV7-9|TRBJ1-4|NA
TGTGCCAGCAGGACTGGACGGAGTAATGAAAAACTGTTTTTT
CASRTGRSNEKLFF
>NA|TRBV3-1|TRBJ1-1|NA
TGTGCCAGCAGCCACCGGGGATGGGCTTTCTTT
CASSHRGWAFF
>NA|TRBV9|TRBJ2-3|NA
TGTGCCAGCAGCGTACACGGCCAGGGACAACGCACAGATACGCAGTATTTT
CASSVHGQGQRTDTQYF
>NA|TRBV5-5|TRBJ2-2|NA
TGTGCCAGCAGCTTCCCAGCCGGGACAACGAACACCGGGGAGCTGTTTTTT
CASSFPAGTTNTGELFF
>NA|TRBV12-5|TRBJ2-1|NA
TGTGCTAGTGGCTGGACAGAGAACAATGAGCAGTTCTTC
CASGWTENNEQFF
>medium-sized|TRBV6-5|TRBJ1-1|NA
TGTGCCAGCAGTTACTACCCCGGTCGGGGCACTGAAGCTTTCTTT
CASSYYPGRGTEAFF
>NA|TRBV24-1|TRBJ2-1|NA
TGTGCCACCAGTGAGGGGGGACCCTACAATGAGCAGTTCTTC
CATSEGGPYNEQFF
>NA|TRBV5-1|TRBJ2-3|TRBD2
TGCGCCAGCAGCCATGAAGTCGGGGGGAGCACAGATACGCAGTATTTT
CASSHEVGGSTDTQYF
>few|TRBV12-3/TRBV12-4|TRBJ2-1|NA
TGTGCCAGCAGTTTCGCAGGGGACAATGAGCAGTTCTTC
CASSFAGDNEQFF
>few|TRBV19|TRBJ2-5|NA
TGTGCCAGTAGTTGGCCAGGAGAAGAGACCCAGTACTTC
CASSWPGEETQYF
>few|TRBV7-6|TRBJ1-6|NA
TGTGCCAGCAGCTTTTCCGGGAAGATCGGCTCACCCCTCCACTTT
CASSFSGKIGSPLHF
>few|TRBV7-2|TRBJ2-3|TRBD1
TGTGCCAGCAGCTTAGGGACAGGGCGGGATACGCAGTATTTT
CASSLGTGRDTQYF
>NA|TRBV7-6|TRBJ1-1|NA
TGTGCCAGCAGCGCCCTGCTAGAGGGTAGAACTGAAGCTTTCTTT
CASSALLEGRTEAFF
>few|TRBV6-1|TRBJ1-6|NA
TGTGCCAGCACCCTAGGCCTCGATTCACCCCTCCACTTT
CASTLGLDSPLHF
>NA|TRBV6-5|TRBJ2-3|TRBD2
TGTGCCAGCAGTTACGCTAGCGGGGCAGGAGATACGCAGTATTTT
CASSYASGAGDTQYF
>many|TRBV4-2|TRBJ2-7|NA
TGTGCCAGCAGCCAAGATCTAGAACAGGGTGTCTACGAGCAGTACTTC
CASSQDLEQGVYEQYF
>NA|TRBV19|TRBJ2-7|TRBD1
TGTGCCAGTAGTATGGGGACAGGGCGCGAGCAGTACTTC
CASSMGTGREQYF
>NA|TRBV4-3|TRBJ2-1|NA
TGCGCCAGCAGGGCAGGGGACAATGAGCAGTTCTTC
CASRAGDNEQFF
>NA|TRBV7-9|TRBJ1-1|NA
TGTGCCAGCAGCATAACAACAGGGCCAGAAGCTTTCTTT
CASSITTGPEAFF
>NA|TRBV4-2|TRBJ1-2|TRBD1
TGTGCCAGCAGCCAAGATATAAGGCAGGGGGTTGGTGGCTACACCTTC
CASSQDIRQGVGGYTF
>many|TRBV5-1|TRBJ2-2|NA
TGCGCCAGCAGCTTGTTTTGGACAGATCACACCGGGGAGCTGTTTTTT
CASSLFWTDHTGELFF
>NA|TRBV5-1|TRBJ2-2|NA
TGCGCCAGCAGCTTGGTCACGGTCAACACCGGGGAGCTGTTTTTT
CASSLVTVNTGELFF
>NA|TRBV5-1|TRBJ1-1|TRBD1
TGCGCCAGCAGCTCTACAGGGGTCCCTGAAGCTTTCTTT
CASSSTGVPEAFF
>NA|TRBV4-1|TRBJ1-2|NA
TGCGCCAGCAGCCAAGTTGGCAGCTTCTATGGCTACACCTTC
CASSQVGSFYGYTF
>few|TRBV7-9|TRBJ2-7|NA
TGTGCCAGCAGCTTTGAAGAGTCCTACGAGCAGTACTTC
CASSFEESYEQYF
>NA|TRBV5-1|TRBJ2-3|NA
TGCGCCAGCAGAGGGGGAAGATCTAGCACAGATACGCAGTATTTT
CASRGGRSSTDTQYF
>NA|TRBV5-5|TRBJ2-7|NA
TGTGCCAGCAGCTTTGGGCACCGGGCCCCGTGGGGCCACGAGCAGTACTTC
CASSFGHRAPWGHEQYF
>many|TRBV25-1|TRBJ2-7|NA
TGTGCCAGCAGTGCGGGGATTTACGAGCAGTACTTC
CASSAGIYEQYF
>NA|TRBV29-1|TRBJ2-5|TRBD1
TGCAGCGTTGTCAAGGGACAGTCTTGGGAGACCCAGTACTTC
CSVVKGQSWETQYF
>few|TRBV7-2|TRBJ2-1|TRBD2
TGTGCCAGCAGCCTCAGCGGGGGGGCCGTTAATGAGCAGTTCTTC
CASSLSGGAVNEQFF
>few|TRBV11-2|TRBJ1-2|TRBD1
TGTGCCAGCAGCAATGGACAGGGGCCTAACTATGGCTACACCTTC
CASSNGQGPNYGYTF
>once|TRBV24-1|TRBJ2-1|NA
TGTGCCACCAGTGAACTAGACAGCAATGAGCAGTTCTTC
CATSELDSNEQFF
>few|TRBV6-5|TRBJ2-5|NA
TGTGCCAGCAGTTACTGGGAGGGGGCCGAGACCCAGTACTTC
CASSYWEGAETQYF
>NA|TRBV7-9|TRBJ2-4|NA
TGTGCCAGCAGCTTCGACCTGTTGGGGGGCAAAAACATTCAGTACTTC
CASSFDLLGGKNIQYF
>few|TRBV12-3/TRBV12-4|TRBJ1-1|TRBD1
TGTGCCAGCAGTTTATGGGTTGGGCAGGGGGACACTGAAGCTTTCTTT
CASSLWVGQGDTEAFF
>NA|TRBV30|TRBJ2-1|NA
TGTGCCTGGTCTACTGGGAGCTCCTACAATGAGCAGTTCTTC
CAWSTGSSYNEQFF
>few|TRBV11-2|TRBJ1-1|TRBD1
TGTGCCAGCAGCTGGGGGATGGGACAGGCCGAAGCTTTCTTT
CASSWGMGQAEAFF
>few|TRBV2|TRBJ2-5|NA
TGTGCCAGCAGTGAAGGGGCCATGTATAGAGAGACCCAGTACTTC
CASSEGAMYRETQYF
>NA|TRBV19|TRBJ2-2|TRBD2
TGTGCCAGTAACCCAACGGGGGGGAAAACCGGGGAGCTGTTTTTT
CASNPTGGKTGELFF
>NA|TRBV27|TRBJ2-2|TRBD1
TGTGCCAGCAGTTCCTATCCCTATTATGACAGGGTCGGCACCGGGGAGCTGTTTTTT
CASSSYPYYDRVGTGELFF
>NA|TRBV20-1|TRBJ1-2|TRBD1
TGCAGTGCATGGGACAGGGCATATGGCTACACCTTC
CSAWDRAYGYTF